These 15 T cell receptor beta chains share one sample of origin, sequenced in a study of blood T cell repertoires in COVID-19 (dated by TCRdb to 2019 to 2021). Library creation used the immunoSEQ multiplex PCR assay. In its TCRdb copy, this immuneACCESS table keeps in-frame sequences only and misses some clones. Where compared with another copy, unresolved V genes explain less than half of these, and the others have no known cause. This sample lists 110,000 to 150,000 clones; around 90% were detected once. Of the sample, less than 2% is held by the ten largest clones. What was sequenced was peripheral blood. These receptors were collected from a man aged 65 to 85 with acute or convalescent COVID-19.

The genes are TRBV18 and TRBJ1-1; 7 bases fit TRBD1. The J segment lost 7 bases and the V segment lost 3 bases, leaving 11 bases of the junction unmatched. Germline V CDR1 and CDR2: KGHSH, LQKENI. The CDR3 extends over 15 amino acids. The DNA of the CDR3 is TGTGCCAGCTCACCGACTACGGGACAGAGCTATGAAGCTTTCTTT. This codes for CASSPTTGQSYEAFF.

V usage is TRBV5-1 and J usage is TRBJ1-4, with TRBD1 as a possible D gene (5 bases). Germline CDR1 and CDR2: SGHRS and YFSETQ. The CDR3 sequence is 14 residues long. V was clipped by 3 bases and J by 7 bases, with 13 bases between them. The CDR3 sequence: CASSWGGKGEKLFF. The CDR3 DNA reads TGCGCCAGCAGCTGGGGCGGAAAAGGTGAAAAACTGTTTTTT.

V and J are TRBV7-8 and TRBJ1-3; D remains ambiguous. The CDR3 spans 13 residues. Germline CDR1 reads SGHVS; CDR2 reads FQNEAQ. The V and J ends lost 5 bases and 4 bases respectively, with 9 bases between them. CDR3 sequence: CASSPAGGNTIYF. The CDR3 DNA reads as TGTGCCAGCAGCCCAGCCGGGGGAAACACCATATATTTT. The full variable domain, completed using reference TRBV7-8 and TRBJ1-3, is GAGVSQSPRYKVAKRGQDVALRCDPISGHVSLFWYQQALGQGPEFLTYFQNEAQLDKSGLPSDRFFAERPEGSVSTLKIQRTQQEDSAVYLCASSPAGGNTIYFGEGSWLTVV.

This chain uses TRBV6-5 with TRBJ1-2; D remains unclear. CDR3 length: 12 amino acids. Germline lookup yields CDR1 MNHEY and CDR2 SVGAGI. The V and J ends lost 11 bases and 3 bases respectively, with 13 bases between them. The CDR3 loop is CAGRREDYGYTF. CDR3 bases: TGTGCCGGGCGGAGGGAGGACTATGGCTACACCTTC.

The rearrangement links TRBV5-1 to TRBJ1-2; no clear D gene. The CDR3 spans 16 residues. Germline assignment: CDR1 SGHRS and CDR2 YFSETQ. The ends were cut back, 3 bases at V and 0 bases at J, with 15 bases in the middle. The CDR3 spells CASSSDGQLANYGYTF. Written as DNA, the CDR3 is TGCGCCAGCAGCTCCGATGGGCAGTTAGCTAACTATGGCTACACCTTC.

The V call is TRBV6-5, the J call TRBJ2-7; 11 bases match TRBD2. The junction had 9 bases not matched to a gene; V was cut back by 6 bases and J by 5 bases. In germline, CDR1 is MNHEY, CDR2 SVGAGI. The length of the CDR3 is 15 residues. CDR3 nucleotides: TGTGCCAGCAGGGCTTTGACTAGCGGGAAAAACGAGCAGTACTTC. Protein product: CASRALTSGKNEQYF.

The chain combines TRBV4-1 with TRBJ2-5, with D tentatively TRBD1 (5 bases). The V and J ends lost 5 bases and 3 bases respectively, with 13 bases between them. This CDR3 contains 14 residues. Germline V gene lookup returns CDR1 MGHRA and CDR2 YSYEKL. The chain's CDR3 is CASSYRTDKETQYF. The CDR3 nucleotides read TGCGCCAGCAGCTACCGGACGGACAAAGAGACCCAGTACTTC.

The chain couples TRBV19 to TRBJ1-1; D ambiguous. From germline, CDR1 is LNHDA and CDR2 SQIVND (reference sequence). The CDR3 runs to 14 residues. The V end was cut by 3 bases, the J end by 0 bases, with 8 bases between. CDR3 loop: CASSMRAMNTEAFF. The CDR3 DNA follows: TGTGCCAGTAGTATGAGGGCAATGAACACTGAAGCTTTCTTT.

For the CDR3, the DNA is TGTGCCAGCAGTTCCCGGGCCCAGGGTCAGCCCCAGCATTTT. Its protein is CASSSRAQGQPQHF. The chain is built from TRBV28 and TRBJ1-5; D might be TRBD1 (5 bases). CDR3 length equals 14 residues. Trimming removed 4 bases at V and 6 bases at J, with 13 bases between. Per the germline V gene, CDR1 is MDHEN and CDR2 is SYDVKM.

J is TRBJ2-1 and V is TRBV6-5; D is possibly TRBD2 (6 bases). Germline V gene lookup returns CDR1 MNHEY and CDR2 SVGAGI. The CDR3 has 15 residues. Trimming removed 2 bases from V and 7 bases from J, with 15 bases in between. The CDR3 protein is CASSYEAAGGNEQFF. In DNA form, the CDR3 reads TGTGCCAGCAGTTACGAGGCGGCAGGAGGGAATGAGCAGTTCTTC.

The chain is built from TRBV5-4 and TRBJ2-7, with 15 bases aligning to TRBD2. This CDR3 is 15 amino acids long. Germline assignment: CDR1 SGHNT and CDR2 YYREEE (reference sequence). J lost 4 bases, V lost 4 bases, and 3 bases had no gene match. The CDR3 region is CASSPGLAGGYEQYF. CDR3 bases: TGTGCCAGCAGCCCGGGACTAGCGGGAGGATACGAGCAGTACTTC. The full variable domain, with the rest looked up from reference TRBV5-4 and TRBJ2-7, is ETGVTQSPTHLIKTRGQQVTLRCSSQSGHNTVSWYQQALGQGPQFIFQYYREEENGRGNFPPRFSGLQFPNYSSELNVNALELDDSALYLCASSPGLAGGYEQYFGPGTRLTVT.

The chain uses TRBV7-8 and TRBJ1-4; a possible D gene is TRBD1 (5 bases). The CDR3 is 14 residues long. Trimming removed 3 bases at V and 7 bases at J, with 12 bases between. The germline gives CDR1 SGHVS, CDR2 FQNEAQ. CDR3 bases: TGTGCCAGCAGCTTGTCAGGGATCAGTGAAAAACTGTTTTTT. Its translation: CASSLSGISEKLFF.

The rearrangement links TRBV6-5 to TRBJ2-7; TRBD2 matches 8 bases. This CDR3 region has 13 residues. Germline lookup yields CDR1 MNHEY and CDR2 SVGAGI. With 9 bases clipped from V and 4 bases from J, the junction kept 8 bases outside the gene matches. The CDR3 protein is CASTTGGEYEQYF. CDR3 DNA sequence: TGTGCCAGTACCACCGGGGGGGAATACGAGCAGTACTTC.

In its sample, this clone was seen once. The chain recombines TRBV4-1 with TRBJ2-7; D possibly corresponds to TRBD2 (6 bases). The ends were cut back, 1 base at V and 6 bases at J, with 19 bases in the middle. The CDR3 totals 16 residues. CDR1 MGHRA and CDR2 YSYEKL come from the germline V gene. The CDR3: CASSQGHRSRGTEQYF. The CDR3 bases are TGCGCCAGCAGCCAAGGTCACAGGAGTCGGGGGACCGAGCAGTACTTC.

The CDR3: CASSLGGTSDGELFF. In DNA, the CDR3 is TGTGCCAGCAGCTTAGGAGGGACTAGCGACGGGGAGCTGTTTTTT. The J gene is TRBJ2-2, the V gene TRBV7-9; 10 bases map to TRBD2. The CDR3 totals 15 residues. Germline trimming cut 1 base from V and 7 bases from J; bases unmatched to any gene: 3. In germline, CDR1 is SEHNR, CDR2 FQNEAQ (reference sequence).